The clone carrying this TCR beta chain was found many times. Ophthalmopathy donors showed moderate-to-severe activity, CAS ≥3, NOSPECS ≥4 and a duration under 3 months. Someone took the PBMCs out of 10 ml of fresh peripheral blood. CDR1 is SGDLS and CDR2 is YYNGEE in the germline V gene. This CDR3 is 14 amino acids long. With 2 bases clipped from V and 10 bases from J, the junction kept 4 bases outside the gene matches. Amplifying from RNA transcripts, the study obtained TCR beta CDR3 regions. Investigators did first-round RT-PCR with HTBI primers, then second-round multiplex PCR. One entry per CDR3 protein, called by TCRdb with MiXCR from the multiplex PCR reads. This table has around 670,000 distinct CDR3 sequences, roughly two fifths appearing once. The source of the sample is a study of Graves' ophthalmopathy and Graves' hyperthyroidism.

The receptor comes from an adult man with Graves' ophthalmopathy. The sample consisted of peripheral blood. The chain carries TRBV9 and TRBJ1-6; 9 bases line up with TRBD1. The CDR3 DNA sequence: TGTGCCAGCAGCGTGGGACAGGGCGGGTCACCCCTCCACTTT. Translated: CASSVGQGGSPLHF.